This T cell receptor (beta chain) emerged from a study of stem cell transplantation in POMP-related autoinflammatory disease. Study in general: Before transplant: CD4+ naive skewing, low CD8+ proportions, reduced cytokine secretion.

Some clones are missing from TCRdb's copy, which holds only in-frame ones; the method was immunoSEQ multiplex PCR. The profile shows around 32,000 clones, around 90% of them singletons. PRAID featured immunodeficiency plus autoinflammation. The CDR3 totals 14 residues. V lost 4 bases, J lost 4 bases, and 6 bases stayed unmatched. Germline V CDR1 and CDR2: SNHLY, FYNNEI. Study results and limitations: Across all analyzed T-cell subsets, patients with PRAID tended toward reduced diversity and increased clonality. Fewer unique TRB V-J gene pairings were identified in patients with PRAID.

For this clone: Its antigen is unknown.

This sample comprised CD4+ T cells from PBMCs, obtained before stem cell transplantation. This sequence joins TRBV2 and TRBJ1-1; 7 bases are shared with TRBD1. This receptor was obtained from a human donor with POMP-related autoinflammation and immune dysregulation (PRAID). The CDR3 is CASSVETGSTEAFF. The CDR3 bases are TGTGCCAGCAGTGTCGAGACAGGGAGCACTGAAGCTTTCTTT.